This T cell receptor (beta chain) was identified during a study of beta chain features in type 1 diabetes listed by TCRdb under 2018. About the investigation overall: Mean age, gender distribution, total cell number and subset yield did not differ between patients and healthy donors. Regulatory and stem cell-like memory subsets were isolated from only 8 patients and roughly eight healthy donors, whereas naive and central memory subsets came from all 30 or so donors. In the study, recently diagnosed type 1 diabetes patients and matched healthy donors were compared on the TCRB repertoires of their sorted circulating CD4+ T cell subsets. Across all samples, approximately 98,000,000 sorted cells were examined, and cell number per subset correlated strongly with RNA yield. What the authors observed across the whole study: Because the HLA sub-analyses included only small numbers of individuals, any influence of HLA type on TCRB rearrangement was left unresolved. Because cDNA was sequenced instead of genomic DNA, highly expressing activated cells could be over-represented, though the groups showed no difference in activation or CD3 levels. PCR might favor shorter templates, but patient and control samples were amplified and corrected together, so any skew would affect both groups equally. Naive, central memory and regulatory TCRB repertoires appeared to be more alike among patients than among healthy donors. A moderate but significant shortening of TCRB CDR3 length was observed in type 1 diabetes patients in all four CD4+ subsets. At VDJ recombination sites, type 1 diabetes patients had fewer insertions and more deleted nucleotides, which implies abnormalities in thymic rearrangement.

A word on this clone: Its antigen target is currently unknown. Within one base of it there is no much larger clone, and no base qualities were kept.

The germline V gene (reference sequence) sets CDR1 to SEHNR and CDR2 to FQNEAQ. The V end gives up 2 bases and the J end 10 bases, leaving 7 bases in the junction not matched to a gene. Reading from cysteine to phenylalanine, the CDR3 counts 14 amino acids. The DNA shown is the 42-base CDR3, in frame from base 1. Each donor gave one peripheral blood draw, approximately 120 mL on average, collected into heparinised tubes. A BD FACSAria II and a panel including CD45RO, CCR7, CD25, CD127, CD95 and CD27 were used to sort naive, central memory, regulatory and stem cell-like memory CD4+ T cells. All sorted populations exceeded 98% purity. PBMCs were separated immediately by Lymphoprep density gradient centrifugation and were stained directly, without being cultured. So that batch effects would be minimized, each experiment stained and sorted samples in pairs, pairing one healthy donor with one patient.

The High Capacity cDNA Reverse Transcription Kit was used to reverse transcribe all of the isolated RNA, meaning that expressed TCRB transcripts were what got sequenced. Naive, central memory and regulatory T cell samples underwent deep immunoSEQ sequencing, averaging about 3.57 million total reads per sample. Sorted cells were lysed in RLT buffer, and RNA was extracted using DNase-treated RNeasy Micro or Mini kits according to cell number. To prevent cross-contamination, each cell subset was processed individually, whereas patient and healthy donor samples were processed jointly. TCRB sequences were amplified from cDNA with the immunoSEQ multiplex PCR, producing 87-bp fragments spanning the CDR3 region. Sequencing of the amplicons was performed on the Illumina HiSeq platform. In the authors' own workflow: Synthetic template baselines were used to correct PCR bias computationally, reads within Hamming distance 2 were collapsed together, and singletons that could not be merged were discarded. Reads were aligned against IMGT so that V, D and J genes, CDR3 length and insertions or deletions at six rearrangement sites could be assigned. Within each subset, clonotype counts were normalized to the number of sorted cells before true diversity and Gini coefficients were calculated with the tcR R package. The overlap coefficient, calculated on TCRB nucleotide sequences, was used to measure repertoire sharing. TCRdb stores this immuneACCESS table with in-frame sequences only. Part of the clones is absent; in the studies checked, under half of the shortfall reflects unresolved V genes, and no reason is known for the rest. For V, J and clone size, that table is used; D and trimming come from the DNA. The sample includes around 290,000 clones, with under 8.5% observed a single time. About 0.93% of the sample goes to the ten largest clones.

The clonotype comes from a woman younger than 35 in good health. The chain uses TRBV7-9 and TRBJ2-1; TRBD2 lines up with 8 middle nucleotides. Sequencing was done on a sample of central memory CD4+ T cells from blood. This receptor has the CDR3 CASSLMTSVEEQFF. The DNA sequence is TGTGCCAGCAGCTTAATGACTAGCGTAGAGGAGCAGTTCTTC.